A single sample is the source of the 31 T cell receptor beta chains below, sequenced in a study of T cells in localized non-small cell lung cancer. The data were produced by immunoSEQ multiplex PCR, yet TCRdb's version contains in-frame clones alone and is incomplete. The sample yields 15,000 to 20,000 clones, roughly 80% seen once. The specimen comprised peripheral blood, sampled before any cancer treatment. Receptors originate from a man aged 40 to 69 with stage I lung adenocarcinoma.

The chain links TRBV7-3 to TRBJ2-2; 9 positions agree with TRBD2. The CDR3 contains 18 residues. V shed 2 bases, J shed 1 base, and the junction held 8 bases outside the gene matches. CDR1 and CDR2 (germline): SGHTA, FQGTGA. CDR3 protein: CASSLQGSGRWNTGELFF. CDR3 nucleotide sequence: TGTGCCAGCAGCTTACAGGGTAGCGGGAGATGGAACACCGGGGAGCTGTTTTTT. Combining the CDR3 with reference TRBV7-3 and TRBJ2-2 gives the whole variable domain GAGVSQTPSNKVTEKGKYVELRCDPISGHTALYWYRQSLGQGPEFLIYFQGTGAADDSGLPNDRFFAVRPEGSVSTLKIQRTERGDSAVYLCASSLQGSGRWNTGELFFGEGSRLTVL.

The chain has TRBV4-3 and TRBJ1-4; D ambiguous. The ends were cut back, 0 bases at V and 2 bases at J, with 7 bases in the middle. CDR1 and CDR2 (germline): LGHNA, YSLEER. The CDR3 length is 15 residues. CDR3 coding DNA: TGCGCCAGCAGCCAAGATTCCGGGACTAATGAAAAACTGTTTTTT. Protein product: CASSQDSGTNEKLFF.

The chain joins TRBV6-1 to TRBJ2-7; 10 bases match TRBD2. CDR3 length: 13 residues. Germline V gene sequence: CDR1 MNHNS, CDR2 SASEGT. V was pared by 6 bases and J by 6 bases, with 5 bases of the junction left unmatched. DNA for the CDR3: TGTGCCAGCAGACAGTTAGCGGGAGGCGAGCAGTACTTC. Protein product: CASRQLAGGEQYF.

V usage is TRBV11-2 and J usage is TRBJ2-1; D is perhaps TRBD1 (6 bases). V lost 4 bases and J lost 1, with 14 bases in between. Germline CDR1 reads SGHAT; CDR2 reads FQNNGV. This CDR3 region has 16 residues. The CDR3 region is CASSSSVGGSYNEQFF. The CDR3 DNA is TGTGCCAGCAGCTCCTCCGTAGGGGGTTCCTACAATGAGCAGTTCTTC.

The chain has TRBV9 and TRBJ1-1; maybe TRBD1 (5 bases). V was shortened by 0 bases and J by 5 bases, with 14 bases between the two germline ends. The CDR3 is made up of 15 amino acids. In germline, CDR1 is SGDLS, CDR2 YYNGEE. CDR3 region: CASSVGRGSGTEAFF. The CDR3 DNA reads TGTGCCAGCAGCGTAGGTCGGGGGTCAGGAACTGAAGCTTTCTTT.

The chain has TRBV11-2 and TRBJ2-3; D is ambiguous. Germline values: CDR1 SGHAT, CDR2 FQNNGV. The length of the CDR3 is 12 residues. The V end lost 0 bases, the J end lost 5 bases, and 3 bases lay between the germline ends. CDR3 DNA: TGTGCCAGCAGCTTAGACCGAGATACGCAGTATTTT. It specifies CASSLDRDTQYF.

The chain links TRBV7-2 to TRBJ1-4; D is perhaps TRBD1 (5 bases). Trimming took 4 bases from V and 8 from J, leaving 8 bases between them. The CDR3 loop spans 12 amino acids. Germline CDR1 and CDR2: SGHTA and FQGNSA. CDR3 nucleotide sequence: TGTGCCAGCAGCTCTAGGGGCGAAAAACTGTTTTTT. The encoded protein is CASSSRGEKLFF.

This clone appeared a single time. This chain connects TRBV9 to TRBJ2-3, with D perhaps TRBD1 or TRBD2 (5 bases each). V gave up 0 bases and J gave up 1 base, with 9 bases separating them. Per germline, CDR1 SGDLS and CDR2 YYNGEE. The CDR3 is 15 amino acids. The CDR3, as DNA: TGTGCCAGCAGCGTAGAGGGGACCCGCACAGATACGCAGTATTTT. It codes for CASSVEGTRTDTQYF.

The J gene is TRBJ1-5, the V gene TRBV18; D is unclear. Trimming removed 4 bases at V and 4 bases at J, with 14 bases between. The CDR3 is 15 residues long. CDR1 is KGHSH and CDR2 is LQKENI in the germline V gene. DNA of the CDR3: TGTGCCAGCTCACGAAAAGAGGGCACAAATCAGCCCCAGCATTTT. Translation: CASSRKEGTNQPQHF.

The genes are TRBV6-5 and TRBJ1-1, with D unresolved. The CDR3 runs 13 residues. The germline V gene has CDR1 MNHEY and CDR2 SVGAGI. V was shortened by 5 bases and J by 2 bases, with 9 bases between the two germline ends. CDR3 loop: CASSETVNTEAFF. For the CDR3, the DNA is TGTGCCAGCAGTGAGACGGTTAACACTGAAGCTTTCTTT.

The V gene is TRBV30, the J gene TRBJ1-2; D remains ambiguous. Trimming shortened V by 8 bases and J by 2 bases, and 18 bases separated the two germline ends. CDR3 size: 14 residues. The germline V gene has CDR1 GTSNPN and CDR2 SVGIG (reference sequence). CDR3 residues: CALRERSKNYGYTF. In DNA form, the CDR3 reads TGTGCCCTTCGGGAACGGTCCAAAAACTATGGCTACACCTTC.

This rearrangement joins TRBV18 to TRBJ1-5; 8 bases fit TRBD1. Trimming cost V 5 bases and J 4 bases; bases outside gene matches: 10. This CDR3 contains 16 residues. CDR1 KGHSH and CDR2 LQKENI come from the germline V gene. The CDR3 DNA reads as TGTGCCAGCTCAGCCACAGGGGGATCAAGGAATCAGCCCCAGCATTTT. This translates into CASSATGGSRNQPQHF.

This clone was found a few times. This sequence joins TRBV19 and TRBJ2-6; D unclear. The CDR3 totals 15 residues. Germline CDR1 is LNHDA and CDR2 is SQIVND (reference sequence). V was trimmed by 3 bases and J by 2 bases, leaving 8 bases between them. The CDR3: CASSILGPGANVLTF. The DNA of the CDR3 is TGTGCCAGTAGTATCTTGGGCCCTGGGGCCAACGTCCTGACTTTC.

This chain links TRBV2 with TRBJ2-7; 7 bases align to TRBD1. Germline V CDR1 and CDR2: SNHLY, FYNNEI. Trimming removed 6 bases from V and 3 bases from J; junction bases left unmatched: 8. The CDR3 loop spans 14 amino acids. The chain's CDR3 is CASRGTETVYEQYF. The CDR3 DNA follows: TGTGCCAGCAGGGGGACAGAGACGGTCTACGAGCAGTACTTC.

The chain combines TRBV11-2 with TRBJ2-1; 8 positions agree with TRBD2. V lost 2 bases and J lost 4; bases outside the gene matches: 4. The CDR3 runs 15 residues. The V gene's germline CDR1 is SGHAT and CDR2 FQNNGV. The CDR3 nucleotides are TGTGCCAGCAGCTTAATGGCGGGGGGTTACAATGAGCAGTTCTTC. Translating gives CASSLMAGGYNEQFF.

The gene calls are TRBV27 and TRBJ2-1, with 11 nucleotides matching TRBD2. V was pared by 2 bases and J by 3 bases, with 6 bases of the junction left unmatched. This CDR3 has 17 amino acids. The germline V gene has CDR1 MNHEY and CDR2 SMNVEV (reference sequence). CDR3: CASSLKGTSGFYNEQFF. DNA of the CDR3: TGTGCCAGCAGTTTAAAGGGGACTAGCGGCTTCTACAATGAGCAGTTCTTC.

The V gene is TRBV19, the J gene TRBJ1-5; the match to TRBD1 covers 8 bases. The CDR3 consists of 15 residues. Trimming cost V 5 bases and J 3 bases; bases outside gene matches: 6. Germline values: CDR1 LNHDA, CDR2 SQIVND (reference sequence). DNA of the CDR3: TGTGCCAGTAGTTCGGACAGGGCCAACAATCAGCCCCAGCATTTT. This gives the protein CASSSDRANNQPQHF.

The J gene is TRBJ2-2, the V gene TRBV10-3, with TRBD1 matching 10 bases. The CDR3 loop spans 17 amino acids. J was trimmed by 0 bases and V by 4 bases; bases with no gene match: 5. CDR1 ENHRY and CDR2 SYGVKD come from the germline V gene. In nucleotides, the CDR3 is TGTGCCATCAGTGTAGTCGGGACAGGGGCGAACACCGGGGAGCTGTTTTTT. Its protein product is CAISVVGTGANTGELFF.

The chain joins TRBV19 to TRBJ1-3, with D uncertain. Germline V gives CDR1 LNHDA, CDR2 SQIVND (reference sequence). V gave up 6 bases and J gave up 2 bases, with 11 bases separating them. The length of the CDR3 is 14 residues. The DNA of the CDR3 is TGTGCCAGTAGGGAGGGCAACGCTGGAAACACCATATATTTT. Translation gives CASREGNAGNTIYF.

This clone has a handful of counts. The chain has TRBV6-1 and TRBJ2-1; 13 bases are shared with TRBD2. V dropped 8 bases and J dropped 8; count of bases not matched to a gene: 9. CDR1 is MNHNS, CDR2 SASEGT, per germline. The CDR3 runs to 15 residues. CDR3 coding DNA: TGTGCCAGCGCCCGGACTAGCGGGAGTATGGATGAGCAGTTCTTC. It is translated as CASARTSGSMDEQFF.

The chain recombines TRBV19 with TRBJ1-2, with 9 bases identical to TRBD1. The CDR3 contains 13 residues. The V gene's germline CDR1 is LNHDA and CDR2 SQIVND (reference sequence). After removal of 4 bases from V and 7 bases from J, the junction contained 4 bases not matched to a gene. CDR3 protein: CASSRDRDGGYTF. Written as DNA, the CDR3 is TGTGCCAGTAGTAGGGACAGGGACGGTGGCTACACCTTC.

V gene TRBV15 combines with J gene TRBJ2-5, with TRBD1 matching 7 bases. The CDR3 is 15 amino acids. Germline CDR1 LNHNV, CDR2 YYDKDF (reference sequence). V shed 1 base and J 2 bases; nucleotides not matched to a gene: 4. CDR3 residues: CATSRAVGQQETQYF. The CDR3 bases are TGTGCCACCAGCAGAGCCGTGGGACAGCAAGAGACCCAGTACTTC. The whole variable domain, filled in from reference TRBV15 and TRBJ2-5, reads DAMVIQNPRYQVTQFGKPVTLSCSQTLNHNVMYWYQQKSSQAPKLLFHYYDKDFNNEADTPDNFQSRRPNTSFCFLDIRSPGLGDTAMYLCATSRAVGQQETQYFGPGTRLLVL.

The chain combines TRBV4-3 with TRBJ2-7; D might be TRBD1 (6 bases). The CDR3 runs 15 residues. The germline gives CDR1 LGHNA, CDR2 YSLEER. Deletions cut 0 bases from V and 0 bases from J, with 9 bases between. This CDR3 is CASSQDHRVSYEQYF. The CDR3 DNA follows: TGCGCCAGCAGCCAAGATCACAGGGTCTCCTACGAGCAGTACTTC.

This clone was observed a few times. The rearrangement links TRBV30 to TRBJ2-5, with D possibly being TRBD1 or TRBD2 (5 bases each). The CDR3 is 12 amino acids. V lost 0 bases and J 5 bases, leaving 7 bases between the germline ends. Germline-derived CDR1 and CDR2 are GTSNPN and SVGIG (reference sequence). CDR3 protein: CAWSVWGETQYF. CDR3 nucleotide sequence: TGTGCCTGGAGTGTATGGGGGGAGACCCAGTACTTC. The whole variable domain, remainder taken from reference TRBV30 and TRBJ2-5, is SQTIHQWPATLVQPVGSPLSLECTVEGTSNPNLYWYRQAAGRGLQLLFYSVGIGQISSEVPQNLSASRPQDRQFILSSKKLLLSDSGFYLCAWSVWGETQYFGPGTRLLVL.

This clone was counted between two and nine times. CDR3 in amino acids: CASSLATSGVEQFF. The CDR3 nucleotides read TGTGCCAGCAGCTTGGCGACTAGCGGAGTTGAGCAGTTCTTC. The rearrangement joins TRBV11-2 to TRBJ2-1, with 9 bases that match TRBD2. CDR3 length: 14 amino acids. The V gene's germline CDR1 is SGHAT and CDR2 FQNNGV. V shed 3 bases, J shed 9 bases, and the junction held 6 bases outside the gene matches.

The chain couples TRBV29-1 to TRBJ2-2, with D possibly matching TRBD2 (7 bases). Germline V CDR1 and CDR2: SQVTM, ANQGSEA. There are 16 residues in the CDR3. Trimming shortened V by 7 bases and J by 6 bases, and 24 bases separated the two germline ends. CDR3 loop: CSAAGGASRKPGELFF. The CDR3 DNA reads TGCAGCGCGGCTGGGGGGGCCAGCAGAAAGCCCGGGGAGCTGTTTTTT.

The chain combines TRBV28 with TRBJ2-7, with 10 bases matching TRBD2. Trimming at V came to 5 bases and at J to 1 base, leaving 5 bases not matched to a gene. Looked up from germline, CDR1 is MDHEN and CDR2 is SYDVKM. This CDR3 spans 15 amino acids. The DNA for the CDR3 is TGTGCCAGCAGTCCAGGACTAGCGGATTCCTACGAGCAGTACTTC. It encodes CASSPGLADSYEQYF.

The V gene is TRBV11-2, the J gene TRBJ2-3; D gene unclear. V gave up 3 bases and J gave up 4 bases, with 8 bases separating them. The CDR3 length is 13 residues. Germline lookup yields CDR1 SGHAT and CDR2 FQNNGV. CDR3 protein: CASSLSSPDTQYF. For the CDR3, the DNA is TGTGCCAGCAGCTTGAGCTCTCCAGATACGCAGTATTTT. Complete variable domain (other parts from reference TRBV11-2 and TRBJ2-3): EAGVAQSPRYKIIEKRQSVAFWCNPISGHATLYWYQQILGQGPKLLIQFQNNGVVDDSQLPKDRFSAERLKGVDSTLKIQPAKLEDSAVYLCASSLSSPDTQYFGPGTRLTVL.

The chain couples TRBV6-5 to TRBJ1-4; 7 bases match TRBD1. This CDR3 has 15 amino acids. The ends lost 5 bases at V and 8 bases at J; junction bases unmatched: 11. Germline CDR1 and CDR2: MNHEY and SVGAGI. The CDR3 spells CASSRLQGMSEKLFF. The CDR3 nucleotides are TGTGCCAGCAGTCGCCTACAGGGGATGAGCGAAAAACTGTTTTTT.

Comments on this clone: At one of its ends the junction is not consistent with the germline gene, which may arise from a read error. The chain joins TRBV5-5 to TRBJ2-7; 7 positions agree with TRBD2. The CDR3 is made up of 12 amino acids. The germline CDR1 and CDR2 sequences are SGHKS and YYEKEE (reference sequence). Here the CDR3 DNA reads TGTGCCAGCACCTTGGGGGGGTACGAGCAGTACTTC. Amino acid sequence: CASTLGGYEQYF.

The V gene is TRBV7-6, the J gene TRBJ2-4; 8 nucleotides align to TRBD1. The CDR3 length is 16 residues. V dropped 5 bases and J dropped 1; count of bases not matched to a gene: 7. Germline loops: CDR1 SGHVS, CDR2 FNYEAQ. Here the CDR3 DNA reads TGTGCCAGCAGCACTCAGGGGGCGTATGCCAAAAACATTCAGTACTTC. It encodes CASSTQGAYAKNIQYF.